This T cell receptor beta chain is from a study of response to subunit inactivated influenza vaccine (dated by TCRdb to between 2017 and 2018). At the level of the whole study: To follow how T cells responded to a trivalent subunit inactivated influenza vaccine, the researchers relied on deep quantitative profiling of the T cell receptor repertoire. General study outcomes and caveats: According to the authors, only a limited number of new T cells may be recruited by each seasonal influenza vaccination.

A remark on this clonotype: The antigen this receptor binds is unknown. Per-nucleotide qualities are absent, and no much larger clonotype sits a single base away.

The time point label corresponds to: more than 35 days after influenza vaccine administration. Libraries were constructed by RT-PCR. This sample was sequenced with an Illumina HiSeq 2500. The public reads were quality trimmed at Q25 with fastp and then assembled into clones with MiXCR by TCRdb, keeping productive beta chains. Every entry covers one CDR3 protein and lists the most common genes and DNA from its rows. The sample profile shows over 400,000 distinct CDR3 sequences; over 10% of them were found once. 10% to 15% of the sample rests with the top ten. V is reduced by 3 bases and J by 7 bases, leaving a spacing of 13 bases between them. The CDR3 runs 15 amino acids, cysteine and phenylalanine included. This entry keeps only the CDR3 DNA: 45 bases, framed from base 1. From the germline V gene, CDR1 is MGHRA and CDR2 is YSYEKL.

This receptor was identified in a man aged 45 to 65 who received an inactivated influenza vaccine. Donor details come from another sample of the same person, matched by shared clones. The rearranged segments are TRBV4-1 and TRBJ1-6; TRBD1 is perhaps the D gene, given 5 matching bases. The sequencing here drew on PBMCs from blood, taken roughly 6 weeks after vaccination. The DNA sequence is as follows: TGCGCCAGCAGCCACGTACTGGGGGGGAATTCACCCCTCCACTTT. Its protein reads: CASSHVLGGNSPLHF.